Listed below are T cell receptor beta chains from one sample, sequenced in a study of cytotoxic CD8 clonotypes in ibrutinib-treated CLL. Repertoires were generated with immunoSEQ multiplex PCR, while TCRdb's copy carries only in-frame clones and drops some. This sample has 140,000 or so clones, with about 79% found just once. The sequences come from PBMCs, collected after 12 months of ibrutinib treatment. The receptor source for this set is a human donor with chronic lymphocytic leukemia. Both conserved end residues are part of each CDR3. Fields, in order: V gene, J gene, D gene, clone size, CDR3 DNA, CDR3 protein. A D gene is named only where the DNA matches it firmly. Clone size appears in some rows only: once, few, many, or a class for an expanded clone.

TRBV5-8	TRBJ1-2	-	-	TGTGCCAGCAGCTTGGGTGTTACGGTCATACTGGGCTACACCTTC	CASSLGVTVILGYTF
TRBV4-2	TRBJ2-7	TRBD2	few	TGTGCCAGCAGCCACGCACGGGGACTAGCGGGAGGACTCAGTTACGAGCAGTACTTC	CASSHARGLAGGLSYEQYF
TRBV19	TRBJ2-7	TRBD1	few	TGTGCCAGTAGTAGAGGGACAGGGTCCTACGAGCAGTACTTC	CASSRGTGSYEQYF
TRBV19	TRBJ2-3	TRBD2	-	TGTGCCAGTAGTGTGGGGACTAGCGGGAGTGGCACAGATACGCAGTATTTT	CASSVGTSGSGTDTQYF
TRBV27	TRBJ2-2	TRBD2	-	TGTGCCAGCAGTTTAAACGGCCCCCTAGCGGGAGAAGGGAAAAGGGGTAGCGGGGAGCTGTTTTTT	CASSLNGPLAGEGKRGSGELFF
TRBV7-8	TRBJ1-5	-	few	TGTGCCAGCAGCTTATCCCCCGGTGGTCAGCCCCAGCATTTT	CASSLSPGGQPQHF
TRBV18	TRBJ1-3	-	-	TGTGCCAGCTCACCATATTCCGTAAAACAGGTTCTGTGGAACACCATATATTTT	CASSPYSVKQVLWNTIYF
TRBV4-3	TRBJ2-1	TRBD2	-	TGCGCCAGCAGCCAAGACGGACTAGCGGAAAATGAGCAGTTCTTC	CASSQDGLAENEQFF
TRBV5-4	TRBJ2-7	TRBD1	-	TGTGCCAGCAGCTTGGGGGGCCCCGGACAGGGGAACTACGAGCAGTACTTC	CASSLGGPGQGNYEQYF
TRBV7-2	TRBJ2-7	TRBD1	once	TGTGCCAGCAGCGTAATACTACAGGGGGCCGAGCAGTACTTC	CASSVILQGAEQYF
TRBV11-2	TRBJ2-1	TRBD2	-	TGTGCCAGCAGCTACAGCGGGAGGATATACAATGAGCAGTTCTTC	CASSYSGRIYNEQFF
TRBV6-5	TRBJ1-5	TRBD1	-	TGTGCCAGCAGTTATCAGGGGGGCACTCAGCCCCAGCATTTT	CASSYQGGTQPQHF
TRBV6-5	TRBJ2-1	TRBD2	-	TGTGCCAGCAGGATTAGCGGGAGCTCCGTTGAGCAGTTCTTC	CASRISGSSVEQFF
TRBV18	TRBJ1-2	TRBD1	-	TGTGCCAGCTCACCACCGGGCGTTCGACAGGGGCTTTTAAACTATGGCTACACCTTC	CASSPPGVRQGLLNYGYTF
TRBV5-5	TRBJ2-1	-	-	TGTGCCAGCAGCTTGACGGCGGGACCTAGCTCCTACAATGAGCAGTTCTTC	CASSLTAGPSSYNEQFF
TRBV15	TRBJ2-1	-	-	TGTGCCACCAGGGGGGGACATCTCAATGAGCAGTTCTTC	CATRGGHLNEQFF
TRBV10-3	TRBJ2-1	TRBD2	-	TGTGCCATCAGTGCTAGCGGTATCTACAATGAGCAGTTCTTC	CAISASGIYNEQFF
TRBV10-3	TRBJ1-2	-	-	TGTGCCATCAGTGCATTTATGGAGTCTAGGGGTTATGGCTACACCTTC	CAISAFMESRGYGYTF
TRBV4-1	TRBJ2-5	TRBD2	-	TGCGCCAGCAGCCAAGGGCTAGCGGGAATGGGGGTCCAGTACTTC	CASSQGLAGMGVQYF
TRBV5-1	TRBJ1-2	-	-	TGCGCCAGCAGCTTGGTCCCGGGAAACTATGGCTACACCTTC	CASSLVPGNYGYTF
TRBV11-3	TRBJ2-5	-	-	TGTGCCAGCAGCCGGAGGGGGAGGAAAGAGACCCAGTACTTC	CASSRRGRKETQYF
TRBV6-5	TRBJ2-5	-	few	TGTGCCAGCAGCGGCAACCAAGAGACCCAGCACTTC	CASSGNQETQHF
TRBV13	TRBJ2-3	-	-	TGTGCCAGCAGCCGAGGGGGGATCACAGATACGCAGTATTTT	CASSRGGITDTQYF
TRBV7-9	TRBJ2-2	TRBD2	-	TGTGCCAGCAGCTCATATCGACTAGCCTCCGGGGAGCTGCTTTTT	CASSSYRLASGELLF
TRBV19	TRBJ1-5	-	-	TGTGCCAGTAGTATAGCAGCCGGGGATTCGCGGCAGCCCCAGCATTTT	CASSIAAGDSRQPQHF
TRBV5-1	TRBJ2-7	TRBD1	-	TGCGCCAGCAGCCGGGACAGGGCCTACGAGCAGTACTTC	CASSRDRAYEQYF
TRBV5-1	TRBJ2-7	-	few	TGCGCCAGCAGCGTAACCGGGACCGAATACGAGCAGTACTTC	CASSVTGTEYEQYF
TRBV28	TRBJ2-7	TRBD2	-	TGTGCCAGCAGTTCCTTGGCCGGGACTAGGATCTACGAGCAGTACTTC	CASSSLAGTRIYEQYF
TRBV14	TRBJ2-2	TRBD2	-	TGTGCCAGCAGCCAAGGCCCTAGCGGGAGAGCCACCGGGGAGCTGTTTTTT	CASSQGPSGRATGELFF
TRBV4-3	TRBJ2-1	-	-	TGCGCCAGCAGCCAAGGGGAGGAATACAATGAGCAGTTCTTC	CASSQGEEYNEQFF
TRBV10-1	TRBJ2-6	-	-	TGCGCCAGCAGTGAGTCTGGAGGGGCCAACGTCCTGACTTTC	CASSESGGANVLTF
TRBV7-2	TRBJ2-3	TRBD2	-	TGTGCCAGCAGCCATTCACTAGCGCGTCAGGGAGATACGCAGTATTTT	CASSHSLARQGDTQYF
TRBV11-1	TRBJ2-7	-	-	TGTGCCAGCAGCCCCCCCGCCTACGAGCAGTACTTC	CASSPPAYEQYF
TRBV30	TRBJ2-1	TRBD1	-	TGTGCCTGGAGTGGGGCACAGGGGTTTTATTATCATGAGCAGTTCTTC	CAWSGAQGFYYHEQFF